Here is one TCR beta chain with its context. The antigen is undetermined. Clones were sequenced by immunoSEQ multiplex PCR, and TCRdb holds only the in-frame ones, with some missing. Here the sample spans 17,000 or so clones, about nine tenths being singletons. V gave up 4 bases and J gave up 1 base, with 8 bases separating them. The germline V gene has CDR1 MNHEY and CDR2 SMNVEV (reference sequence). The CDR3 spans 14 residues. This entry belongs to a study of OX40 agonist ivuxolimab in advanced cancers. Study context: Prior checkpoint blockade (anti-PD-1, anti-PD-L1 or anti-CTLA-4) was permitted; approximately 40% had it.

Study findings and constraints: Some nonresponders likewise displayed low normalized T-cell clonal expansion.

This clonotype originated in an adult with an advanced solid tumor such as melanoma, head and neck, liver or kidney cancer. The sequences come from CD4+ or CD8+ T cells sorted from blood, collected in a trial of the OX40 agonist ivuxolimab. The V call is TRBV27, the J call TRBJ1-5; unclear D gene. CDR3 loop: CASSYRGSNQPQHF. The DNA for the CDR3 is TGTGCCAGCAGTTACAGAGGGAGCAATCAGCCCCAGCATTTT.